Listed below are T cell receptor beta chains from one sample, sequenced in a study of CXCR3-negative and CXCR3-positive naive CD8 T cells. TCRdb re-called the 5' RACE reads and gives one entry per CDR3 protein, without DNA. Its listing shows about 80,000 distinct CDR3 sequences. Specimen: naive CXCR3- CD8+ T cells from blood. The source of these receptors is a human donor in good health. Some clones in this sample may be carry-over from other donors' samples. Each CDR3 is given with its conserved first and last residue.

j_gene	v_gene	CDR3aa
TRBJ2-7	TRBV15	CATAPGLAYEQYF
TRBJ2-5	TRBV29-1	CSALGLADAHGETQYF
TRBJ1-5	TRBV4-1	CASSQDRGLGNQPQHF
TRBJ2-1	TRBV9	CASSVVGLGLSSYNEQFF
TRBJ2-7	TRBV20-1	CSARVGSSYEQYF
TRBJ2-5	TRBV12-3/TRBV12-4	CASRGLDQETQYF
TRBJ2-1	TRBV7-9	CASSPGLYNEQLF
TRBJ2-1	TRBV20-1	CSASTSGGSSYNEQFF
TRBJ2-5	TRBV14	CASSQENTQYF
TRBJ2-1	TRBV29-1	CSVEVGTSGSGEQFF
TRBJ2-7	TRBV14	CASSARQGSPYEQYF
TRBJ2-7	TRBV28	CASSFSQLKGEQYF
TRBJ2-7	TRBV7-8	CASSRTGVGSYEQYF
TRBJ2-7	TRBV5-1	CAISDWPGLAGGPRTYEQYF
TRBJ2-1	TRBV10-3	CAINQGMGDEQFF
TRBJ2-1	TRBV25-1	CASSVPGLADNEQFF
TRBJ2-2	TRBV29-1	CSVFGNTGELFF
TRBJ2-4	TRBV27	CASSIRGAPTPQF
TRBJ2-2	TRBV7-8	CASSLTGTGNTGELFF
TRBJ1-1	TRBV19	CASIEGENTEAFF